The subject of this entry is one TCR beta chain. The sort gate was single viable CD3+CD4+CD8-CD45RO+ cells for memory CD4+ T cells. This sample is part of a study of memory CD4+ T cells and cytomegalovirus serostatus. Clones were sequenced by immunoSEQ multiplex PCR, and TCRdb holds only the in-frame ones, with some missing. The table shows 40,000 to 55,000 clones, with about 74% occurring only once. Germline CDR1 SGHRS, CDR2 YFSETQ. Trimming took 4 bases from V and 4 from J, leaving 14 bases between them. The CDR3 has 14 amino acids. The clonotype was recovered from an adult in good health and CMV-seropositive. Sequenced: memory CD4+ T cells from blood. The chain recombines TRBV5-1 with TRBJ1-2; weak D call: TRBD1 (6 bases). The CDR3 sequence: CASSAGGASYGYTF. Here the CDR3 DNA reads TGCGCCAGCAGCGCGGGGGGGGCCTCCTATGGCTACACCTTC.